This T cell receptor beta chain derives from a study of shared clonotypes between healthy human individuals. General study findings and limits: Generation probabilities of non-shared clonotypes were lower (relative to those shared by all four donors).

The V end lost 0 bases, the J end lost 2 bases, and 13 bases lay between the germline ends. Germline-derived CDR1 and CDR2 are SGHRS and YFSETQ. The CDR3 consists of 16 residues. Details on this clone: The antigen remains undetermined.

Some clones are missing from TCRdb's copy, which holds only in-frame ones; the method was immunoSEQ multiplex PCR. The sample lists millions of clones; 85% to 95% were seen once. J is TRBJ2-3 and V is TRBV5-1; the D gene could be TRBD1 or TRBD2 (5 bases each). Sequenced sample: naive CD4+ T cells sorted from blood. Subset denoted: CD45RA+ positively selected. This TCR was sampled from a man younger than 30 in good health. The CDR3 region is CASSLAGGQITDTQYF. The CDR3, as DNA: TGCGCCAGCAGCTTGGCCGGAGGACAAATCACAGATACGCAGTATTTT.